A selection of T cell receptor beta chains follows, all from one sample in a study of control samples from healthy donors and cancer patients. Libraries were prepared by immunoSEQ multiplex PCR; TCRdb keeps only in-frame clonotypes and omits some of them. The table lists roughly 130,000 clones, 90% of them singletons, with about 2.5% in the top ten. Sample: blood. The receptors stem from a man younger than 35 in good health. Both conserved end residues are part of each CDR3. A D gene is named only where the DNA matches it firmly. Not all rows give a size; the values are once, few, many and, for expanded clones, a class.

>-|TRBD2|TRBJ2-1|TRBV5-1
CASSLAERGAYNEQFF
TGCGCCAGCAGCTTGGCCGAGCGGGGGGCCTACAATGAGCAGTTCTTC
>-|-|TRBJ1-1|TRBV10-3
CAIGAGNTEAFF
TGTGCCATCGGGGCGGGGAACACTGAAGCTTTCTTT
>-|-|TRBJ1-4|TRBV11-3
CASSPRQGWPEKLFF
TGTGCCAGCAGCCCAAGGCAGGGATGGCCCGAAAAACTGTTTTTT
>-|-|TRBJ1-4|TRBV6-5
CASSYSRATLGKLFF
TGTGCCAGCAGTTACTCGAGGGCGACCCTCGGAAAACTGTTTTTT
>few|-|TRBJ2-1|TRBV7-3
CASSLRVGGGAGRSSYNEQFF
TGTGCCAGCAGCTTAAGAGTAGGAGGGGGGGCCGGACGGAGCTCCTACAATGAGCAGTTCTTC
>-|TRBD1|TRBJ1-2|TRBV14
CASSPQYLQGISYGYTF
TGTGCCAGCAGCCCTCAATATCTACAGGGGATCAGCTATGGCTACACCTTC
>-|TRBD2|TRBJ2-1|TRBV6-4
CASSPTSGGANEQFF
TGTGCCAGCAGCCCGACTAGCGGGGGGGCCAATGAGCAGTTCTTC
>-|TRBD2|TRBJ2-5|TRBV12-3/TRBV12-4
CASRGLDQETQYF
TGTGCCAGCAGAGGACTAGACCAAGAGACCCAGTACTTC
>-|TRBD1|TRBJ2-7|TRBV3-1/TRBV3-2
CASSPTGPVYEQYF
TGTGCCAGCAGCCCGACAGGGCCCGTTTACGAGCAGTACTTC
>-|-|TRBJ2-6|TRBV29-1
CSVAGDPPIYSGANVLTF
TGCAGCGTTGCGGGGGATCCCCCTATTTACTCTGGGGCCAACGTCCTGACTTTC
>-|-|TRBJ1-5|TRBV7-9
CASSPLGPKEPQHF
TGTGCCAGCAGCCCCTTGGGACCGAAGGAGCCCCAGCATTTT
>-|TRBD1|TRBJ2-1|TRBV2
CASGGTGEGPEQFF
TGTGCCAGCGGAGGGACAGGGGAGGGACCTGAGCAGTTCTTC
>few|-|TRBJ1-5|TRBV7-2
CASSFQGLGNQPQHF
TGTGCCAGCAGCTTTCAGGGGCTCGGCAATCAGCCCCAGCATTTT
>-|TRBD1|TRBJ1-4|TRBV11-2
CASSLAGGTNEKLFF
TGTGCCAGCAGCTTAGCAGGGGGCACTAATGAAAAACTGTTTTTT
>-|-|TRBJ2-2|TRBV5-6
CASSFNAGELFF
TGTGCCAGCAGCTTTAACGCCGGGGAGCTGTTTTTT
>once|-|TRBJ2-5|TRBV30
CAWSEYRGAEETQYF
TGTGCCTGGAGTGAATACCGAGGGGCGGAGGAGACCCAGTACTTC
>once|-|TRBJ1-2|TRBV7-9
CASSLGRGGDAGYTF
TGTGCCAGCAGCTTAGGGAGGGGCGGGGACGCTGGCTACACCTTC
>once|-|TRBJ2-7|TRBV18
CASSRQTYEQYF
TGTGCCAGCTCGCGACAAACCTACGAGCAGTACTTC
>-|-|TRBJ2-3|TRBV5-4
CASRSDNPRASTDTQYF
TGTGCCAGCAGGTCCGACAATCCGCGGGCGAGCACAGATACGCAGTATTTT
>-|-|TRBJ1-2|TRBV12-3/TRBV12-4
CASRPQGNYGYTF
TGTGCCAGCAGGCCCCAGGGGAACTATGGCTACACCTTC
>-|-|TRBJ2-3|TRBV10-2
CASNRGVTDTQYF
TGCGCCAGCAACCGAGGCGTGACAGATACGCAGTATTTT
>-|-|TRBJ2-1|TRBV14
CASSQDSNEQFF
TGTGCCAGCAGCCAAGACTCTAATGAGCAGTTCTTC
>-|-|TRBJ1-4|TRBV5-6
CASSIIGSQTNEKLFF
TGTGCCAGCAGCATCATCGGGTCGCAGACTAATGAAAAACTGTTTTTT
>-|-|TRBJ1-5|TRBV5-1
CASSLGGPGNQPQHF
TGCGCCAGCAGCTTGGGGGGCCCTGGGAATCAGCCCCAGCATTTT
>once|-|TRBJ1-3|TRBV19
CASMVGNTIYF
TGTGCCAGTATGGTCGGAAACACCATATATTTT
>-|-|TRBJ1-5|TRBV7-2
CASSLGGPGQPQHF
TGTGCCAGCAGCTTAGGAGGCCCGGGTCAGCCCCAGCATTTT
>-|-|TRBJ1-5|TRBV4-2
CASSQDFGQPQHF
TGTGCCAGCAGCCAAGATTTTGGACAGCCCCAGCATTTT
>-|TRBD1|TRBJ2-2|TRBV24-1
CATSDFPGTGTGELFF
TGTGCCACCAGTGATTTTCCCGGGACAGGAACCGGGGAGCTGTTTTTT
>-|TRBD1|TRBJ1-3|TRBV2
CASSETGGGNTIYF
TGTGCCAGCAGTGAGACAGGGGGAGGAAACACCATATATTTT